A selection of T cell receptor beta chains follows, all from one sample in a study of vaccination and CD4 T cells after COVID-19. These receptors' antigens are unknown. One entry per CDR3 protein results from TCRdb running MiXCR on the PCR reads. Of 20,000 or so distinct CDR3 sequences in the sample, roughly 56% were seen once. The sequencing sample was made of CD4+ T cells from blood, cultured in vitro. These receptors were taken from a human donor who had recovered from COVID-19. Each CDR3 is given with its conserved first and last residue. The order of the fields is clone size, J gene, D gene, V gene, CDR3 DNA, CDR3 protein. A D gene is named only where the DNA matches it firmly. Size is stated for part of the rows, as once, few or many counts, or as a class when the clone is expanded.

few | TRBJ2-7 | . | TRBV11-2 | TGTGCCAGCAGCCGGGGCAGCTCCTACGAGCAGTACTTC | CASSRGSSYEQYF
. | TRBJ2-3 | . | TRBV6-2/TRBV6-3 | TGTGCCAGCAGTTACTACGATACGCAGTATTTT | CASSYYDTQYF
. | TRBJ2-3 | . | TRBV20-1 | TGCAGTGCTAGAGGTGGACGAGTTTTTACGGGCACAGATACGCAGTATTTT | CSARGGRVFTGTDTQYF
. | TRBJ2-3 | TRBD2 | TRBV20-1 | TGCAGTGCTAGAGTGGGCCTAGCGGGCACAGATACGCAGTATTTT | CSARVGLAGTDTQYF
. | TRBJ2-5 | . | TRBV7-6 | TGTGCCAGCACCACTTGGGGCCGAGAGACCCAGTACTTC | CASTTWGRETQYF
. | TRBJ1-5 | . | TRBV6-1 | TGTGCCAGTACAGGCAGGGCTCTACAGCCCCAGCATTTT | CASTGRALQPQHF
few | TRBJ1-6 | . | TRBV27 | TGTGCCAGCAGTTTACAGAGAAGCCTTTATAATTCACCCCTCCACTTT | CASSLQRSLYNSPLHF
. | TRBJ1-1 | . | TRBV12-3/TRBV12-4 | TGTGCCAGCAGTTTAGCAGTGGCGGTGAACACTGAAGCTTTCTTT | CASSLAVAVNTEAFF
. | TRBJ2-2 | . | TRBV30 | TGTGCCTGGAGCGCGACAGGCCGCGGGGAGCTGTTTTTT | CAWSATGRGELFF
few | TRBJ1-2 | . | TRBV7-9 | TGTGCCAGCAGCTTTCAAGGGGACGGTACCGGCTACACCTTC | CASSFQGDGTGYTF
. | TRBJ1-5 | . | TRBV30 | TGTGCCTGCGGGACACATAATCAGCCCCAGCATTTT | CACGTHNQPQHF
few | TRBJ2-2 | . | TRBV10-3 | TGTGCCATCCGACCGGCCCTGAACACCGGGGAGCTGTTTTTT | CAIRPALNTGELFF
. | TRBJ1-5 | . | TRBV28 | TGTGCCAGCAGTTACCCCCCCAATCAGCCCCAGCATTTT | CASSYPPNQPQHF
. | TRBJ2-2 | TRBD2 | TRBV20-1 | TGCAGTGCTAGAGGGACTAGCAACACCGGGGAGCTGTTTTTT | CSARGTSNTGELFF
. | TRBJ1-1 | . | TRBV6-5 | TGTGCCAGCAGTTACGACACACAGAACACTGAAGCTTTCTTT | CASSYDTQNTEAFF
. | TRBJ1-6 | TRBD1 | TRBV25-1 | TGTGCCAGCAGTTGGAGGACAGGGAATAATTCACCCCTCCACTTT | CASSWRTGNNSPLHF
. | TRBJ2-1 | . | TRBV7-2 | TGTGCCAGCAGCTTAGCGGCAGGAATTTACAATGAGCAGTTCTTC | CASSLAAGIYNEQFF
. | TRBJ1-2 | . | TRBV6-1 | TGTGCCAGCAGTGAAGCGCTTACAGGGTATGATGGCTACACCTTC | CASSEALTGYDGYTF
. | TRBJ1-5 | TRBD1 | TRBV7-3 | TGTGCCAGCAGCTTAACGGGGGACAGGGGTCAGCCCCAGCATTTT | CASSLTGDRGQPQHF
. | TRBJ1-1 | . | TRBV7-9 | TGTGCCAGCAGCTTATCAGGGCAGTCGAACACTGAAGCTTTCTTT | CASSLSGQSNTEAFF
few | TRBJ1-2 | TRBD1 | TRBV7-9 | TGTGCCAGCAGCTTTTTCGGACAGGGGGAAGGTGGCTACACCTTC | CASSFFGQGEGGYTF
. | TRBJ1-6 | . | TRBV30 | TGTGCCTGGAACTGGGGAGGGAATTCACCCCTCCACTTT | CAWNWGGNSPLHF
. | TRBJ1-1 | . | TRBV6-5 | TGTGCCAGCAGTTATTCGTCAGGGGCAGAGACTGAAGCTTTCTTT | CASSYSSGAETEAFF
. | TRBJ2-7 | TRBD1 | TRBV6-1 | TGTGCCAGCAGTAAACTCCCGGGACAGGGTACCTACGAGCAGTACTTC | CASSKLPGQGTYEQYF
. | TRBJ1-1 | . | TRBV6-1 | TGTGCCAGCAGGAGTGGCGAGGGCGGGCATGAAGCTTTCTTT | CASRSGEGGHEAFF
. | TRBJ1-3 | . | TRBV20-1 | TGCAGTGCCACTCCTGGAAACACCATATATTTT | CSATPGNTIYF
. | TRBJ2-4 | . | TRBV6-7 | TGTGCCAGCAGTTACTATGGCCCTCAAACGCAAAACATTCAGTACTTC | CASSYYGPQTQNIQYF
few | TRBJ2-5 | . | TRBV7-3 | TGTGCCAGCAGCCTACGGGACCTAGGCGGGACCCAGTACTTC | CASSLRDLGGTQYF
. | TRBJ2-4 | . | TRBV20-1 | TGCAGTGCTAGGGTAGACAGGTCGATGGGCATTCAGTACTTC | CSARVDRSMGIQYF
. | TRBJ1-3 | TRBD1 | TRBV20-1 | TGCAGTGCTAGGGAATCGACAGGGGATGGAAACACCATATATTTT | CSARESTGDGNTIYF
. | TRBJ2-2 | TRBD2 | TRBV7-2 | TGTGCCAGCAGCTTTAACCCGGGACTAGCGGGAGGTATCGGGGAGCTGTTTTTT | CASSFNPGLAGGIGELFF
. | TRBJ2-7 | . | TRBV11-2 | TGTGCCAGCAGCTTAGTAACAGTGACTCCCTACGAGCAGTACTTC | CASSLVTVTPYEQYF
. | TRBJ1-5 | TRBD1 | TRBV2 | TGTGCCAGCAGCGGTCTGGACAGGAAGTCCCAGCATTTT | CASSGLDRKSQHF
medium-sized | TRBJ2-1 | TRBD1 | TRBV20-1 | TGCAGTGCTAGTAAGCAGGGGGCCTACAATGAGCAGTTCTTC | CSASKQGAYNEQFF
. | TRBJ1-2 | . | TRBV5-1 | TGCGCCAGCAGCTTGGAAACACAGGGTGCGGAGGGCTACACCTTC | CASSLETQGAEGYTF
. | TRBJ1-1 | . | TRBV19 | TGTGCCAGCCTCATGGGGGGTCGGGAAGCTTTCTTT | CASLMGGREAFF
. | TRBJ2-2 | TRBD2 | TRBV7-9 | TGTGCCAGCAGCTTACCGTCGGGACTAGCGGGAACCGGGGAGCTGTTTTTT | CASSLPSGLAGTGELFF
. | TRBJ2-7 | TRBD1 | TRBV6-1 | TGTGCCAGCAGCCCGACAGGGGCCTACGAGCAGTACTTC | CASSPTGAYEQYF
few | TRBJ2-3 | . | TRBV6-1 | TGTGCCAGCACCGGGGCCGGCACAGATACGCAGTATTTT | CASTGAGTDTQYF
. | TRBJ1-2 | . | TRBV5-4 | TGTGCCAGCAGCTTGGGAATGACCCCCTATGGCTACACCTTC | CASSLGMTPYGYTF
. | TRBJ2-1 | . | TRBV7-9 | TGTGCCAGCAGCTTAGTGTTTGAAGAGCAGTTCTTC | CASSLVFEEQFF
. | TRBJ1-1 | . | TRBV10-3 | TGTGCCATCAGTGGGGGGAGTCCTGGCACTGAAGCTTTCTTT | CAISGGSPGTEAFF
few | TRBJ2-7 | . | TRBV7-2 | TGTGCCAGCAGTAGAGGGGGGGCCGGTACCTACGAGCAGTACTTC | CASSRGGAGTYEQYF